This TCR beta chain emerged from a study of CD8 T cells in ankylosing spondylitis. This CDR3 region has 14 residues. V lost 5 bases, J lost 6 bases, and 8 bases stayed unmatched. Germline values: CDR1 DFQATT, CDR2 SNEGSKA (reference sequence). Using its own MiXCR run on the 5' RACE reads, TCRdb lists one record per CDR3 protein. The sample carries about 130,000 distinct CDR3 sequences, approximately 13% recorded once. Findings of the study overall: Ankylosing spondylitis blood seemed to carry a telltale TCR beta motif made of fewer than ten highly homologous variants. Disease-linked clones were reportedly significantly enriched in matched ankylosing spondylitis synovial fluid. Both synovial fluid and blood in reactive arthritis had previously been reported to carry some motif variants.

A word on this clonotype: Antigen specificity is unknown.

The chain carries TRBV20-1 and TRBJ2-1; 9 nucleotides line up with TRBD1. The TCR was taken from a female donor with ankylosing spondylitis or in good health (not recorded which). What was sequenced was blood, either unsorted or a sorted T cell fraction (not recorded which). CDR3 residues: CSASPGQGTNEQFF. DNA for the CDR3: TGCAGTGCTTCTCCGGGACAGGGTACCAATGAGCAGTTCTTC.